A selection of T cell receptor beta chains follows, all from one sample in a study of T-cell memory formation after mild COVID-19. MiXCR, applied by TCRdb to the 5' RACE reads, yields one record per CDR3 protein. The data contain approximately 340,000 distinct CDR3 sequences, more than 15% of them singletons. Sequenced sample: PBMCs or a T cell subset sorted from them (not recorded which). The receptors come from a man in his late teens or twenties who had mild COVID-19 (a few samples of this study predate the infection). Cell type and time point are not known. The CDR3 runs from the conserved cysteine through the conserved F or W. The D gene is left open where the match is weak. Rows give clone size only sometimes, using once, few, many, or a class for an expanded clone.

V gene	J gene	clone size	D gene	CDR3 DNA	CDR3 protein
TRBV20-1	TRBJ1-3	.	.	TGCAGTGCTAGGGGGGGGGCAGACTCTGGAAACACCATATATTTT	CSARGGADSGNTIYF
TRBV6-5	TRBJ1-4	.	TRBD1	TGTGCCAGCAGCCAACAGGGGTACGATGAAAAACTGTTTTTT	CASSQQGYDEKLFF
TRBV4-3	TRBJ1-1	once	TRBD1	TGCGCCAGCAGCTCAGGGGGCGTCGGCACTGAAGCTTTCTTT	CASSSGGVGTEAFF
TRBV29-1	TRBJ1-2	.	.	TGCAGCGTTGGGTTCCCGGATGGCTACACCTTC	CSVGFPDGYTF
TRBV7-2	TRBJ2-7	few	TRBD2	TGTGCCAGCAGCCCACTAGCGGGGGTATACGAGCAGTACTTC	CASSPLAGVYEQYF
TRBV4-1	TRBJ2-6	.	.	TGCGCCAGCGGAGGGGCTTCTGGGGCCAACGTCCTGACTTTC	CASGGASGANVLTF
TRBV5-6	TRBJ1-2	few	.	TGTGCCAGCAGCTTGGCACGGGGTATCTATGGCTACACCTTC	CASSLARGIYGYTF
TRBV2	TRBJ2-1	.	TRBD2	TGTGCCAGCAGTAGCGGGGGGGCGTGGATCGATGAGCAGTTCTTC	CASSSGGAWIDEQFF
TRBV10-2	TRBJ1-1	few	.	TGCGCCAGCAGTGATTTCAGGGTGGTCGCTGAAGCTTTCTTT	CASSDFRVVAEAFF
TRBV7-8	TRBJ1-5	.	TRBD1	TGTGCCAGCAGCTTAGTTGCCGACAGGGGAGTGGGTCAGCCCCAGCATTTT	CASSLVADRGVGQPQHF
TRBV5-6	TRBJ2-1	.	.	TGTGCCAGCAGCTTGGCTCTGTGGGGGCTGCAGTTCTTC	CASSLALWGLQFF
TRBV9	TRBJ2-3	many	.	TGTGCCAGCAGCGTAGAGGGGCCAGATACGCAGTATTTT	CASSVEGPDTQYF
TRBV5-1	TRBJ2-3	.	.	TGCGCCAGCAGCTTGTACGGCCGCCCACAAGATACGCAGTATTTT	CASSLYGRPQDTQYF
TRBV6-5	TRBJ1-4	few	.	TGTGCCAGCAGTTACTCTCCCAGACAAGGAAAACTGTTTTTT	CASSYSPRQGKLFF
TRBV6-6	TRBJ1-1	few	.	TGTGCCAGCATCCAGAGCAACACTGAAGCTTTCTTT	CASIQSNTEAFF
TRBV5-5	TRBJ2-3	few	.	TGTGCCAGCAGCTTGCAGGGGTTAATCACAGATACGCAGTATTTT	CASSLQGLITDTQYF
TRBV12-3/TRBV12-4	TRBJ2-3	.	.	TGTGCCAGCAGTTTATGGTCTACTAGTTCCACAGATACGCAGTATTTT	CASSLWSTSSTDTQYF
TRBV15	TRBJ1-3	few	.	TGTGCCACCAGCACAAAGGGTAACACCATATATTTT	CATSTKGNTIYF
TRBV5-1	TRBJ1-1	.	.	TGCGCCAGCACGGACCAGATGAACACTGAAGCTTTCTTT	CASTDQMNTEAFF